One and the same sample provided the 8 T cell receptor beta chains below, sequenced in a study of T cell responses to AZD1222 COVID-19 vaccine. The table came from immunoSEQ multiplex PCR; TCRdb's copy has only in-frame clones and leaves some out. The sample lists about 73,000 clones, roughly 88% occurring once. Sequences were derived from peripheral blood, sampled on day 0 of AZD1222 vaccination. The receptors derive from an adult in good health.

This clone occurred once. This chain links TRBV7-2 with TRBJ2-3, with 14 bases aligning to TRBD2. Per germline, CDR1 SGHTA and CDR2 FQGNSA. With 6 bases clipped from V and 3 bases from J, the junction kept 5 bases outside the gene matches. The CDR3 length is 16 residues. CDR3 sequence reads: CASRTSGGAGTDTQYF. The CDR3 DNA follows: TGTGCCAGCAGGACTAGCGGGGGGGCAGGTACAGATACGCAGTATTTT.

J is TRBJ1-5 and V is TRBV7-2, with D possibly being TRBD1 (5 bases). CDR1 is SGHTA and CDR2 is FQGNSA in the germline V gene. This CDR3 spans 14 amino acids. Trimming shortened V by 1 base and J by 5 bases, and 9 bases separated the two germline ends. In nucleotides, the CDR3 is TGTGCCAGCAGCTTAGATCAGGGATATCAGCCCCAGCATTTT. Amino acids: CASSLDQGYQPQHF.

V gene TRBV19 combines with J gene TRBJ1-5; TRBD1 matches at 8 bases. The J segment lost 11 bases and the V segment lost 5 bases, leaving 11 bases of the junction unmatched. Germline assignment: CDR1 LNHDA and CDR2 SQIVND (reference sequence). The CDR3 contains 14 residues. This CDR3 is CASSDTGGQGAQHF. The CDR3 DNA reads TGTGCCAGTAGTGACACAGGGGGGCAGGGGGCCCAGCATTTT.

The chain joins TRBV19 to TRBJ2-2; D might be TRBD1 (6 bases). The CDR3 loop spans 14 amino acids. V shed 8 bases and J shed 0 bases, with 10 bases lying between them. Germline V gene lookup returns CDR1 LNHDA and CDR2 SQIVND (reference sequence). CDR3 sequence reads: CASQGLANTGELFF. CDR3 nucleotides: TGTGCCAGTCAGGGGCTAGCGAACACCGGGGAGCTGTTTTTT.

V is TRBV27 and J is TRBJ1-3, with 8 bases matching TRBD1. CDR3 length: 15 amino acids. The junction had 5 bases not matched to a gene; V was cut back by 6 bases and J by 1 base. Germline CDR1 and CDR2: MNHEY and SMNVEV (reference sequence). The DNA of the CDR3 is TGTGCCAGCAGCTTAGGACAGGGTTCTGGAAACACCATATATTTT. It is translated as CASSLGQGSGNTIYF.

J is TRBJ2-7 and V is TRBV7-2; 8 nucleotides match TRBD1. The CDR3 has 15 amino acids. Germline V lookup: CDR1 SGHTA, CDR2 FQGNSA. The J segment lost 0 bases and the V segment lost 4 bases, leaving 5 bases of the junction unmatched. DNA of the CDR3: TGTGCCAGCAGCTCGACAGGGGAGGTCTCCTACGAGCAGTACTTC. Its protein product is CASSSTGEVSYEQYF.

V is TRBV4-1 and J is TRBJ1-1; D remains ambiguous. Germline V gene lookup returns CDR1 MGHRA and CDR2 YSYEKL. The CDR3 is 13 residues long. Trimming removed 3 bases at V and 1 base at J, with 6 bases between. The CDR3 reads CASSQAGNTEAFF. CDR3 in DNA: TGCGCCAGCAGCCAGGCAGGGAACACTGAAGCTTTCTTT.

V and J are TRBV9 and TRBJ1-3, with D tentatively TRBD1 (6 bases). This CDR3 has 17 residues. Germline V CDR1 and CDR2: SGDLS, YYNGEE. Trimming shortened V by 0 bases and J by 0 bases, and 13 bases separated the two germline ends. In DNA, the CDR3 is TGTGCCAGCAGCGTAGTTGGGGCGGGGGCCTCTGGAAACACCATATATTTT. Its translation is CASSVVGAGASGNTIYF.